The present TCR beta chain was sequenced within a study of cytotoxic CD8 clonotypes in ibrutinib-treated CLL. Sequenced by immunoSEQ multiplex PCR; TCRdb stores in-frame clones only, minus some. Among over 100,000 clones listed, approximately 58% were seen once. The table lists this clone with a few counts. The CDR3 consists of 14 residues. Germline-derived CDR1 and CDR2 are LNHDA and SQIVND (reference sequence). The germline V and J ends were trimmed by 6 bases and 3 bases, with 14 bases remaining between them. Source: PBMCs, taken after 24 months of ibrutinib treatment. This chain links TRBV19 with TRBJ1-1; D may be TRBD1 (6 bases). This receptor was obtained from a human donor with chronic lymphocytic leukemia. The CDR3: CASRQQGRDTEAFF. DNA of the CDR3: TGTGCCAGTAGGCAACAGGGAAGGGACACTGAAGCTTTCTTT.